The 4 T cell receptor beta chains listed next were all sequenced from one sample in a study of blood T cell repertoires in COVID-19. Assay used: immunoSEQ multiplex PCR; TCRdb lists only in-frame clones, some missing. The repertoire holds over 150,000 clones, with approximately 91% as singletons. Sequenced sample: peripheral blood. These receptors all stem from a man aged 50-59 years with acute or convalescent COVID-19.

This clone was observed once. The V and J genes are TRBV5-5 and TRBJ1-5; TRBD1 matches at 8 bases. The CDR3 runs 15 residues. Trimming removed 4 bases from V and 6 bases from J; junction bases left unmatched: 9. The germline CDR1 and CDR2 sequences are SGHKS and YYEKEE (reference sequence). CDR3 sequence (DNA): TGTGCCAGCAGCGCTGGACAGGGTGAGGGTCAGCCCCAGCATTTT. This codes for CASSAGQGEGQPQHF. Variable domain in full (rest from reference TRBV5-5 and TRBJ1-5): DAGVTQSPTHLIKTRGQQVTLRCSPISGHKSVSWYQQVLGQGPQFIFQYYEKEERGRGNFPDRFSARQFPNYSSELNVNALLLGDSALYLCASSAGQGEGQPQHFGDGTRLSIL.

V usage is TRBV28 and J usage is TRBJ2-7; TRBD1 matches at 9 bases. Germline CDR1 reads MDHEN; CDR2 reads SYDVKM. This CDR3 is 16 amino acids long. J lost 5 bases, V lost 3 bases, and 11 bases had no gene match. Here the CDR3 DNA reads TGTGCCAGCAGTTTGTTGCGTGACAGGGGGTCTGACGAGCAGTACGTC. It specifies CASSLLRDRGSDEQYV.

The chain links TRBV7-2 to TRBJ2-3; 7 bases match TRBD2. The germline V gene encodes CDR1 SGHTA and CDR2 FQGNSA. The CDR3 has 13 residues. The trim removed 3 bases at V and 8 bases at J, leaving 5 bases unmatched. The CDR3 DNA sequence: TGTGCCAGCAGCTTTTTCAGGGAGGGTACGCAGTATTTT. It is translated as CASSFFREGTQYF.

The chain combines TRBV9 with TRBJ2-5, with D tentatively TRBD2 (6 bases). Germline V gives CDR1 SGDLS, CDR2 YYNGEE. The CDR3 is 14 amino acids. V was trimmed by 2 bases and J by 9 bases, leaving 17 bases between them. The CDR3 bases are TGTGCCAGCAGCGTGGGCGGGGCCTCCGGGGCCCAGTACTTC. The encoded protein is CASSVGGASGAQYF.